The source of this TCR beta chain is a study of shared T cell receptors in the human thymus. Some clones are missing from TCRdb's copy, which holds only in-frame ones; the method was immunoSEQ multiplex PCR. The sample has over 350,000 clones; approximately 95% are singletons. There are 17 residues in the CDR3. V shed 0 bases, J shed 3 bases, and the junction held 6 bases outside the gene matches. Germline-derived CDR1 and CDR2 are GTSNPN and SVGIG (reference sequence). The clonotype comes from a human donor. The sequenced sample was thymocytes. The chain employs TRBV30 and TRBJ2-2, with 11 positions matching TRBD2. The CDR3 loop is CAWSVASGRRHTGELFF. The CDR3 DNA reads TGTGCCTGGAGTGTAGCTAGCGGGAGGCGTCACACCGGGGAGCTGTTTTTT.